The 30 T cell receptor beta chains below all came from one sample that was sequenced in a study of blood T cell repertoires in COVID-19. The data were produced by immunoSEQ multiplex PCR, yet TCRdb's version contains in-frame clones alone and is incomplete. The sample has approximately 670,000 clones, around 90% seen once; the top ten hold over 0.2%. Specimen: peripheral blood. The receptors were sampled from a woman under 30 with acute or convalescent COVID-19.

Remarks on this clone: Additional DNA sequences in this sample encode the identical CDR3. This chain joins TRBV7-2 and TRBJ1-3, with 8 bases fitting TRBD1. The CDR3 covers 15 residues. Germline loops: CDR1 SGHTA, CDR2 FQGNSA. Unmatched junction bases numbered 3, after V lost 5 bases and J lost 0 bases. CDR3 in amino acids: CASSHGQGSGNTIYF. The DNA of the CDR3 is TGTGCCAGCAGCCACGGACAGGGCTCTGGAAACACCATATATTTT.

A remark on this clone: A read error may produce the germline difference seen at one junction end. The chain's CDR3 is CASRLKAGTGGVTNTEAFF. The CDR3, as DNA: TGTGCCAGCAGATTAAAGGCCGGGACAGGGGGCGTTACGAACACTGAAGCTTTCTTT. The genes are TRBV7-3 and TRBJ1-1; 12 bases match TRBD1. Germline V lookup: CDR1 SGHTA, CDR2 FQGTGA. This CDR3 contains 19 residues. Drawing the rest from reference TRBV7-3 and TRBJ1-1, the complete variable domain is GAGVSQTPSNKVTEKGKYVELRCDPISGHTALYWYRQSLGQGPEFLIYFQGTGAADDSGLPNDRFFAVRPEGSVSTLKIQRTERGDSAVYLCASRLKAGTGGVTNTEAFFGQGTRLTVV.

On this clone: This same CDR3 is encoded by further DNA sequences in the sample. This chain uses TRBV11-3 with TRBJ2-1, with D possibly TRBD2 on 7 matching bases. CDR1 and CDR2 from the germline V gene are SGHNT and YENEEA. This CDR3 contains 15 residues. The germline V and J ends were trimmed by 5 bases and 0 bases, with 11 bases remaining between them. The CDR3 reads CASSPRGGSYNEQFF. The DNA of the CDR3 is TGTGCCAGCAGCCCAAGGGGGGGCTCCTACAATGAGCAGTTCTTC.

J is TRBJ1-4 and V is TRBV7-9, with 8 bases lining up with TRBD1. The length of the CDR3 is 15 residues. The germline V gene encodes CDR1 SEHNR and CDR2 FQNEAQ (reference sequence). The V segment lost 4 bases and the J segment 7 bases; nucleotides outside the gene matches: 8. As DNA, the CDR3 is TGTGCCAGCAGCTCAGACAGGGGACGGACTGAAAAACTGTTTTTT. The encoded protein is CASSSDRGRTEKLFF. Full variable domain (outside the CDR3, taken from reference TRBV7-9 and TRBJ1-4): DTGVSQNPRHKITKRGQNVTFRCDPISEHNRLYWYRQTLGQGPEFLTYFQNEAQLEKSRLLSDRFSAERPKGSFSTLEIQRTEQGDSAMYLCASSSDRGRTEKLFFGSGTQLSVL.

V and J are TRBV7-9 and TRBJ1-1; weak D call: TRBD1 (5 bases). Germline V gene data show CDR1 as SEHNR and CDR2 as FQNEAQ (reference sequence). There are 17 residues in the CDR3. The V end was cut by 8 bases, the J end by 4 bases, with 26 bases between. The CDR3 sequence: CASGPPLQGPSGTEAFF. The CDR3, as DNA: TGTGCCAGCGGACCCCCCCTTCAGGGTCCCTCGGGCACTGAAGCTTTCTTT.

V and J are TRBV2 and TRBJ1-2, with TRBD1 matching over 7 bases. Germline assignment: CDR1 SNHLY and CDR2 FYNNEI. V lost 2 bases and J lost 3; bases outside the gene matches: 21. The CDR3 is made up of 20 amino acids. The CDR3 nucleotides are TGTGCCAGCAGTGAATTAAGGAGGGGGCGAAAGGACGCGGTCGACTATGGCTACACCTTC. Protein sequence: CASSELRRGRKDAVDYGYTF.

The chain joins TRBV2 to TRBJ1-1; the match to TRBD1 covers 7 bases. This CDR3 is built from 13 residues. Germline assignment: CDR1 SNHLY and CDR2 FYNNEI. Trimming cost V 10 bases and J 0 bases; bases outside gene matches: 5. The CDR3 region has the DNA TGTGCCAACCCGACAGGGCTGAACACTGAAGCTTTCTTT. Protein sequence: CANPTGLNTEAFF.

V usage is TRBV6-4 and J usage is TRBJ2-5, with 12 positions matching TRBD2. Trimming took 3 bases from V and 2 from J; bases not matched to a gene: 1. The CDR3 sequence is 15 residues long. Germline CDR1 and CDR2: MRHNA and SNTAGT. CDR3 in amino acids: CASSETSGGQETQYF. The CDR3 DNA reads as TGTGCCAGCAGTGAAACTAGCGGGGGGCAAGAGACCCAGTACTTC.

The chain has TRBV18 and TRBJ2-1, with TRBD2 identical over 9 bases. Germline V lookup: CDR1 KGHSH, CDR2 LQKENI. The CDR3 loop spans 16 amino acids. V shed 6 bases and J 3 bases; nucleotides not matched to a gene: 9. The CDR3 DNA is TGTGCCAGCTCTAACCGGCTAGCGGGGAGCTACAATGAGCAGTTCTTC. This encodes CASSNRLAGSYNEQFF.

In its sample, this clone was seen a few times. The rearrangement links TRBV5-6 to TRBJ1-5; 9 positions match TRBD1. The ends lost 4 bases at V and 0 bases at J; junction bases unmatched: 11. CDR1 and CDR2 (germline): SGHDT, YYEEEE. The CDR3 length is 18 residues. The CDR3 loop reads CASSLGQGRVYSNQPQHF. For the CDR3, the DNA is TGTGCCAGCAGCCTGGGACAGGGAAGAGTCTATAGCAATCAGCCCCAGCATTTT.

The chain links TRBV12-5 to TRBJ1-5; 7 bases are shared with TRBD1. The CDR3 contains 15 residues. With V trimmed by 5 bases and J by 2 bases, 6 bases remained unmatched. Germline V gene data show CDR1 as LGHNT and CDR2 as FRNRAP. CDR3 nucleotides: TGTGCTAGTGGTCTGACAGGGACCGGCAATCAGCCCCAGCATTTT. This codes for CASGLTGTGNQPQHF.

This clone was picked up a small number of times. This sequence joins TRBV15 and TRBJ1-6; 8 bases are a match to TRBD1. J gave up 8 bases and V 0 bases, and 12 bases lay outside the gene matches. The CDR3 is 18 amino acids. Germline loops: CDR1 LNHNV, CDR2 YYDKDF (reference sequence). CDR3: CATSRDFVWDRLHSPLHF. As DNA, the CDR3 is TGTGCCACCAGCAGAGACTTCGTTTGGGACAGGCTCCATTCACCCCTCCACTTT.

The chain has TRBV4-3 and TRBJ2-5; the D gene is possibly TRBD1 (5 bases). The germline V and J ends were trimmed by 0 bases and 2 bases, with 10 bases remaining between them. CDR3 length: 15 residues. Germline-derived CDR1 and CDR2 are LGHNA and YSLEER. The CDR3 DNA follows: TGCGCCAGCAGCCAAGATTGGACACCTCAAGAGACCCAGTACTTC. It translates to CASSQDWTPQETQYF.

DNA of the CDR3: TGCAGCGTTGCGGACAGGGTGGTGGGTGAAAAACTGTTTTTT. It yields the protein CSVADRVVGEKLFF. V usage is TRBV29-1 and J usage is TRBJ1-4; 8 nucleotides align to TRBD1. This CDR3 contains 14 residues. V lost 4 bases, J lost 7 bases, and 8 bases stayed unmatched. Germline values: CDR1 SQVTM, CDR2 ANQGSEA.

The CDR3: CASNNRGAEAFF. The CDR3 DNA reads as TGTGCCAGCAACAACAGGGGCGCTGAAGCTTTCTTT. The rearrangement links TRBV6-5 to TRBJ1-1; 7 positions agree with TRBD1. This CDR3 is built from 12 residues. With 7 bases clipped from V and 6 bases from J, the junction kept 5 bases outside the gene matches. Germline CDR1 MNHEY, CDR2 SVGAGI.

CDR3: CASSLPGTGRFSTEAFF. The CDR3 nucleotides read TGTGCCAGCAGCTTACCCGGGACAGGGAGGTTTAGCACTGAAGCTTTCTTT. The V gene is TRBV7-8, the J gene TRBJ1-1; 9 bases map to TRBD1. CDR1 is SGHVS, CDR2 FQNEAQ, per germline. The CDR3 runs to 17 residues. Trimming removed 2 bases from V and 4 bases from J; junction bases left unmatched: 11.

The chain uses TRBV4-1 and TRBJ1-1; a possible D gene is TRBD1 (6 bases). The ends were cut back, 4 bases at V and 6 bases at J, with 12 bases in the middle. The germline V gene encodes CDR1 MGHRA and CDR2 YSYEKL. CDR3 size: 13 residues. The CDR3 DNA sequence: TGCGCCAGCAGCCGTTCCGGGACACCTGAAGCTTTCTTT. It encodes CASSRSGTPEAFF.

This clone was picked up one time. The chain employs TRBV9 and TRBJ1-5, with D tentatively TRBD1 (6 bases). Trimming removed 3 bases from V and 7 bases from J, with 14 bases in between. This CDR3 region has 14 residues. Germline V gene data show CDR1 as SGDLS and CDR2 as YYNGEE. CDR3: CASSDQGSGQPQHF. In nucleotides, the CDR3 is TGTGCCAGCAGCGATCAGGGGTCAGGGCAGCCCCAGCATTTT.

CDR3 sequence (DNA): TGCAGCGGACAGCGGGGGGCCCAAGATACGCAGTATTTT. The encoded protein is CSGQRGAQDTQYF. The J gene is TRBJ2-3, the V gene TRBV29-1; 9 bases are shared with TRBD2. Germline CDR1 SQVTM, CDR2 ANQGSEA. The CDR3 spans 13 residues. Trimming at V came to 7 bases and at J to 5 bases, leaving 7 bases not matched to a gene.

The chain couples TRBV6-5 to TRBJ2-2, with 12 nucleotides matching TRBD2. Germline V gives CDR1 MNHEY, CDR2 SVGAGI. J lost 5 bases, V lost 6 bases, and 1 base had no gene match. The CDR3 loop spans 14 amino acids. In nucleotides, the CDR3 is TGTGCCAGCAGGCTAGCGGGGGGGACCGGGGAGCTGTTTTTT. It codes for CASRLAGGTGELFF.

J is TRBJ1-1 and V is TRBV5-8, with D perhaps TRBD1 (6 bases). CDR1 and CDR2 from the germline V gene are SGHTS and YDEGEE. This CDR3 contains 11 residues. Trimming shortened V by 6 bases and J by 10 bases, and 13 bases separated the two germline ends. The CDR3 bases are TGTGCCAGCACCTGGGGGCCCGGAGCTTTCTTT. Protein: CASTWGPGAFF. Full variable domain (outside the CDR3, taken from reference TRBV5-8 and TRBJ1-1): EAGVTQSPTHLIKTRGQQATLRCSPISGHTSVYWYQQALGLGLQFLLWYDEGEERNRGNFPPRFSGRQFPNYSSELNVNALELEDSALYLCASTWGPGAFFGQGTRLTVV.

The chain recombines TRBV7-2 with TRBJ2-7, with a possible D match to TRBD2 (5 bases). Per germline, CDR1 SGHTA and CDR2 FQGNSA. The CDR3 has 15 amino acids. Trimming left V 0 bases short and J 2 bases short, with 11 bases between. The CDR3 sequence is CASSLAWRVAYEQYF. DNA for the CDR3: TGTGCCAGCAGCTTAGCTTGGCGGGTAGCCTACGAGCAGTACTTC.

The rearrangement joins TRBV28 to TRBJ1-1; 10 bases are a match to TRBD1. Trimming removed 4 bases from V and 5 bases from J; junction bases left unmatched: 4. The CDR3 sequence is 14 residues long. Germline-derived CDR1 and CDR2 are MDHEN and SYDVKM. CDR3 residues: CASSSWDRGTEAFF. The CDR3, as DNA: TGTGCCAGCAGTTCGTGGGACAGGGGAACTGAAGCTTTCTTT.

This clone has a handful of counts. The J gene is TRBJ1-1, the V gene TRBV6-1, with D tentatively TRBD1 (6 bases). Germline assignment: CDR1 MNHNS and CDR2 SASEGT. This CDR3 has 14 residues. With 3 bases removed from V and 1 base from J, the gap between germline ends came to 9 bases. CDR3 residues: CASSDYRENTEAFF. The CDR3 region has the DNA TGTGCCAGCAGTGATTACAGGGAGAACACTGAAGCTTTCTTT.

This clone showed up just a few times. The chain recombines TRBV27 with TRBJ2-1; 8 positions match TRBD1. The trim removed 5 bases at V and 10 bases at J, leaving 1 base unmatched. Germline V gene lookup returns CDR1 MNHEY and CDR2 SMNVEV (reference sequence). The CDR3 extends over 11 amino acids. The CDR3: CASSPGGEQFF. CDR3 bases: TGTGCCAGCAGTCCAGGGGGCGAGCAGTTCTTC.

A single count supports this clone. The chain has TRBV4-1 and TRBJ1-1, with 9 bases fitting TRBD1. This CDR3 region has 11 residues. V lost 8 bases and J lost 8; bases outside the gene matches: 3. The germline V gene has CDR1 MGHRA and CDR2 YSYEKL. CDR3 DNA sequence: TGCGCCAGCCGGGGACAGGGCGAAGCTTTCTTT. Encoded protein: CASRGQGEAFF.

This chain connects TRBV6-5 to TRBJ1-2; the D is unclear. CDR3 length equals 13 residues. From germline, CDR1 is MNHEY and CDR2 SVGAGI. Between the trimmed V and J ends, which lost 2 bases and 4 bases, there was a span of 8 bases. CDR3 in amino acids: CASSYDGGYGYTF. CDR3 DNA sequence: TGTGCCAGCAGTTACGACGGAGGCTATGGCTACACCTTC.

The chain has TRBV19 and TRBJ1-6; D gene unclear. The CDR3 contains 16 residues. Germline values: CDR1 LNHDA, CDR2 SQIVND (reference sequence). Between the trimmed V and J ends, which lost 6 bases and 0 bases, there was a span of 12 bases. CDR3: CASSPRLSSYNSPLHF. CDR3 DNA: TGTGCCAGTAGCCCGAGATTAAGCTCCTATAATTCACCCCTCCACTTT.

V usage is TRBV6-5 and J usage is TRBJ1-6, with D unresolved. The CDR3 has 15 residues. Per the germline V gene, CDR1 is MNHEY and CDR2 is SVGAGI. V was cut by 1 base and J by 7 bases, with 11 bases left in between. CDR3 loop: CASSYYDTRNSPLHF. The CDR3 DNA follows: TGTGCCAGCAGTTACTATGACACAAGGAATTCACCCCTCCACTTT.

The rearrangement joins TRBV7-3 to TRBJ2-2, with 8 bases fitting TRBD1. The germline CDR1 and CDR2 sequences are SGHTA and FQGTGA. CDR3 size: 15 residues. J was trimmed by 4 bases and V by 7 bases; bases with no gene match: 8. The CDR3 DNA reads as TGTGCCAGCACATCAGGGGGCCGAGGCACCGGGGAGCTGTTTTTT. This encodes CASTSGGRGTGELFF.